This T cell receptor (beta chain) was found in a study of T cell responses to AZD1222 COVID-19 vaccine. Across the whole study: Second-dose intervals of approximately 4 or approximately 12 weeks were pooled. Study-wide points: Spike was spanned by vaccine-associated CD4 TCRs, which were dominant at 160-218 and 743-854. Increased Spike-specific TCR breadth and depth were observed after two AZD1222 doses.

Relative to its sample, this clone is medium-sized. Its antigen is undetermined. The CDR3 length is 14 residues. Germline V lookup: CDR1 PRHDT, CDR2 FYEKMQ (reference sequence). V lost 5 bases to trimming and J lost 6 bases; unmatched junction nucleotides: 7. Assay: immunoSEQ multiplex PCR; the TCRdb copy retains only in-frame clones and omits some. The sample has tens of thousands of clones, 70% to 90% seen once. Sequenced here: peripheral blood, sampled on day 0 of AZD1222 vaccination. The sequence was collected from an adult in good health. The rearrangement links TRBV13 to TRBJ2-7; 10 bases match TRBD2. CDR3 amino acids: CASSPRLAGVEQYF. Here the CDR3 DNA reads TGTGCCAGCAGCCCCCGACTAGCGGGTGTCGAGCAGTACTTC.